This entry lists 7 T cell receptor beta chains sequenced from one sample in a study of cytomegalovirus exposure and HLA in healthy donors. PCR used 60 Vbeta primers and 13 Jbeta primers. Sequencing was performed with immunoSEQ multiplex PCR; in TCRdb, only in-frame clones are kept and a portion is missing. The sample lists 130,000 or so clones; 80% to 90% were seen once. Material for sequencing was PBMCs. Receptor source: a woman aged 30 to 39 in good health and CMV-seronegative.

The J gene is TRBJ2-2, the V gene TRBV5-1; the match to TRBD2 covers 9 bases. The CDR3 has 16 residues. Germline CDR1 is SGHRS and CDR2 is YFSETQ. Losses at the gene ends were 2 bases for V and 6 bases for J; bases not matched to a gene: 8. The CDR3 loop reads CASSFRASGAAGELFF. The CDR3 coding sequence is TGCGCCAGCAGCTTCCGGGCTAGCGGGGCTGCCGGGGAGCTGTTTTTT.

The CDR3 bases are TGTGCCAGCAGCTTATCAGACGAGCAGTACTTC. It codes for CASSLSDEQYF. This sequence joins TRBV7-8 and TRBJ2-7; D gene unclear. CDR3 length: 11 amino acids. V was pared by 2 bases and J by 5 bases, with 4 bases between. The germline CDR1 and CDR2 sequences are SGHVS and FQNEAQ. Filled out from reference TRBV7-8 and TRBJ2-7, the complete variable domain reads GAGVSQSPRYKVAKRGQDVALRCDPISGHVSLFWYQQALGQGPEFLTYFQNEAQLDKSGLPSDRFFAERPEGSVSTLKIQRTQQEDSAVYLCASSLSDEQYFGPGTRLTVT.

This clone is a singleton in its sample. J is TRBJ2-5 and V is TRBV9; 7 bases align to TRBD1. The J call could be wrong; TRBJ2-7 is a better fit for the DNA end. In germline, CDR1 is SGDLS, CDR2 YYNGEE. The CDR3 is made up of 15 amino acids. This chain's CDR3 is CASSVEGTASYEQYF. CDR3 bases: TGTGCCAGCAGCGTAGAGGGGACAGCGTCCTACGAGCAGTACTTC.

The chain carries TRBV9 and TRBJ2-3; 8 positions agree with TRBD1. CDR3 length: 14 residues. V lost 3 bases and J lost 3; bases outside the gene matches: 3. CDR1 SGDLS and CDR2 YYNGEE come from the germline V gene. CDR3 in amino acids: CASSGQGFTDTQYF. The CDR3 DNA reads TGTGCCAGCAGCGGACAGGGGTTTACAGATACGCAGTATTTT. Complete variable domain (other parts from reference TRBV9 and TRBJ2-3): DSGVTQTPKHLITATGQRVTLRCSPRSGDLSVYWYQQSLDQGLQFLIQYYNGEERAKGNILERFSAQQFPDLHSELNLSSLELGDSALYFCASSGQGFTDTQYFGPGTRLTVL.

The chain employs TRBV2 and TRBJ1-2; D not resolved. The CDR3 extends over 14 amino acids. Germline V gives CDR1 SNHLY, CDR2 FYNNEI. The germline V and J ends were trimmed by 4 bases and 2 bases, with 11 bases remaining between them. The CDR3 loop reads CASSVYVRNYGYTF. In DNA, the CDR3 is TGTGCCAGCAGTGTTTACGTTCGGAACTATGGCTACACCTTC.

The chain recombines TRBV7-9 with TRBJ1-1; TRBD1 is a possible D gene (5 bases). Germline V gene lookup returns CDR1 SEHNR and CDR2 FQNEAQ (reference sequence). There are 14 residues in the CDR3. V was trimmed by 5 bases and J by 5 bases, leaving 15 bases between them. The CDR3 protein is CASSRDYLGTEAFF. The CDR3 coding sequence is TGTGCCAGCAGCCGGGACTACCTCGGGACTGAAGCTTTCTTT.

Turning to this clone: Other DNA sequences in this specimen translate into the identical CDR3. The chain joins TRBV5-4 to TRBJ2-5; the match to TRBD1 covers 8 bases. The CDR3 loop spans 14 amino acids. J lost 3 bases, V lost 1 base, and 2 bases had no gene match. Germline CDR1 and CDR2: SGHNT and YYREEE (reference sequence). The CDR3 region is CASSLQGAEETQYF. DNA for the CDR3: TGTGCCAGCAGCTTGCAGGGGGCGGAAGAGACCCAGTACTTC.